The text below deals with one T cell receptor (beta chain). This record belongs to a study of blood T cell repertoires in COVID-19. The V gene lost 8 bases and the J gene lost 9 bases, with 16 bases spanning the gap. Germline lookup yields CDR1 LGHDT and CDR2 YNNKEL (reference sequence). CDR3 length: 12 amino acids. TCRdb keeps only in-frame clones here, not all; method: immunoSEQ multiplex PCR. The table has 280,000 or so clones, roughly nine tenths seen once. The sequenced material came from PBMCs or T cells enriched from blood (not recorded which). This clonotype was sampled from a middle-aged woman who had recovered from COVID-19. This chain uses TRBV3-1 (or the pseudogene TRBV3-2) with TRBJ2-5, with TRBD2 as a possible D gene (6 bases). CDR3 bases: TGTGCCAGCTGCGTAGGGCCGGGAGCCCAGTACTTC. Its translation: CASCVGPGAQYF.